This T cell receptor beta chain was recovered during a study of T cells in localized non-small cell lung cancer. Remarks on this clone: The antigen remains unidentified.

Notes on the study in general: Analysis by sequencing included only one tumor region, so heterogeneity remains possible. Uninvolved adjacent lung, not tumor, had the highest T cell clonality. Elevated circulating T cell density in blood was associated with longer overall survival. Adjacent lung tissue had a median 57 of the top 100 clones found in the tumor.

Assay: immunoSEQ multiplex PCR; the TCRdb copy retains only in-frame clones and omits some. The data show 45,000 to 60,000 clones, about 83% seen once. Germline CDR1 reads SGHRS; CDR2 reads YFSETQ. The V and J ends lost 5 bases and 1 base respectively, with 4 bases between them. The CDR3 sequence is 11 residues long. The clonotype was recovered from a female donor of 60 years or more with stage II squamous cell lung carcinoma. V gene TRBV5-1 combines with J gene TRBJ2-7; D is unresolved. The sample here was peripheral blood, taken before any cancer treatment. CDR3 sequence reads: CASRSSYEQYF. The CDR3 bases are TGCGCCAGCAGATCGTCCTACGAGCAGTACTTC.